This TCR beta chain was recovered during a study of cytomegalovirus exposure and HLA in healthy donors. As to this clone: This CDR3 is also generated by other DNA sequences in the sample.

Amplification used 60 Vbeta primers and 13 Jbeta primers. Method: immunoSEQ multiplex PCR; TCRdb's copy keeps in-frame clones and lacks some. The sample consists of approximately 170,000 clones, 65% to 80% of them appearing once. The V gene end was trimmed by 5 bases and the J gene end by 9 bases; junction bases not matched to a gene: 4. There are 13 residues in the CDR3. CDR1 and CDR2 (germline): SEHNR, FQNEAQ (reference sequence). The sequence derives from a woman aged 35 to 49 in good health and CMV-seropositive. The sample comprised PBMCs. The J gene is TRBJ1-6, the V gene TRBV7-9; 7 bases align to TRBD1. The CDR3 DNA sequence: TGTGCCAGCAGCCTAGGGGACAGTTCACCCCTCCACTTT. Residues: CASSLGDSSPLHF.